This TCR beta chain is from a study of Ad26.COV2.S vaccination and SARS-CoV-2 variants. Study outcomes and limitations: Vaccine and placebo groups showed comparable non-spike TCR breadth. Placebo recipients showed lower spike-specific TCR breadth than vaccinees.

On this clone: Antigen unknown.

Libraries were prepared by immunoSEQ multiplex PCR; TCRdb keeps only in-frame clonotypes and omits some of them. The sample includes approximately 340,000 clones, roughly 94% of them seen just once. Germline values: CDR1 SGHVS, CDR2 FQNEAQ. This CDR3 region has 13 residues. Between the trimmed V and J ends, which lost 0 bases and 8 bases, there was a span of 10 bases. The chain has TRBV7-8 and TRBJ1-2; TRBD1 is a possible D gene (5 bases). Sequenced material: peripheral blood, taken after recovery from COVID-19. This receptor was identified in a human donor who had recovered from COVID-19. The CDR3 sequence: CASSLAGGVGYTF. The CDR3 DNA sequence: TGTGCCAGCAGCTTAGCGGGGGGGGTCGGCTACACCTTC. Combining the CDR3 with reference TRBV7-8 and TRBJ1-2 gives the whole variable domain GAGVSQSPRYKVAKRGQDVALRCDPISGHVSLFWYQQALGQGPEFLTYFQNEAQLDKSGLPSDRFFAERPEGSVSTLKIQRTQQEDSAVYLCASSLAGGVGYTFGSGTRLTVV.